A single sample is the source of the 19 T cell receptor beta chains below, sequenced in a study of shared clonotypes between healthy human individuals. TCRdb keeps only in-frame clones here, not all; method: immunoSEQ multiplex PCR. The sample lists approximately 2.3 million clones, approximately 95% occurring once. The sequenced material came from naive CD4+ T cells from PBMCs. The subset was: CD45RA+ positively selected. The receptors stem from a man younger than 35 in good health. Some clones in this sample may be carry-over from other donors' samples.

The chain carries TRBV2 and TRBJ2-2; TRBD2 aligns across 11 bases. CDR3 size: 17 residues. After removal of 6 bases from V and 5 bases from J, the junction contained 11 bases not matched to a gene. Germline CDR1 and CDR2: SNHLY and FYNNEI. CDR3 DNA sequence: TGTGCCAGCAGCTTCAGATTAGCGGGAGGGCCGACCGGGGAGCTGTTTTTT. This translates into CASSFRLAGGPTGELFF.

The genes are TRBV4-1 and TRBJ2-3; tentatively, D is TRBD2 (6 bases). The CDR3 has 17 amino acids. V was cut by 1 base and J by 0 bases, with 14 bases left in between. Per germline, CDR1 MGHRA and CDR2 YSYEKL. The CDR3 coding sequence is TGCGCCAGCAGCCAAGTCCGAGGCGGGGCTAGCACAGATACGCAGTATTTT. Its protein is CASSQVRGGASTDTQYF.

The CDR3 DNA follows: TGTGCCAGTAGTATAGAGAGGACAGGGTGGAACACTGAAGCTTTCTTT. Translation gives CASSIERTGWNTEAFF. This rearrangement joins TRBV19 to TRBJ1-1, with 8 bases identical to TRBD1. Germline-derived CDR1 and CDR2 are LNHDA and SQIVND (reference sequence). The V segment lost 0 bases and the J segment 1 base; nucleotides outside the gene matches: 4. The CDR3 loop spans 16 amino acids.

The rearrangement joins TRBV7-2 to TRBJ2-3; TRBD1 matches at 7 bases. V lost 7 bases and J lost 2; bases outside the gene matches: 9. The CDR3 sequence is 15 residues long. CDR1 SGHTA and CDR2 FQGNSA come from the germline V gene. CDR3 sequence: CASTLRGRPTDTQYF. For the CDR3, the DNA is TGTGCCAGCACCTTGAGGGGGCGTCCCACAGATACGCAGTATTTT.

The V gene is TRBV11-3, the J gene TRBJ2-7; no firm D call. From germline, CDR1 is SGHNT and CDR2 YENEEA. With 2 bases removed from V and 3 bases from J, the gap between germline ends came to 11 bases. The CDR3 length is 14 residues. CDR3 DNA: TGTGCCAGCAGCTTAACCAGGCCCTGCTACGAGCAGTACTTC. It translates to CASSLTRPCYEQYF. The complete variable domain, with remaining parts taken from reference TRBV11-3 and TRBJ2-7, reads EAGVVQSPRYKIIEKKQPVAFWCNPISGHNTLYWYLQNLGQGPELLIRYENEEAVDDSQLPKDRFSAERLKGVDSTLKIQPAELGDSAVYLCASSLTRPCYEQYFGPGTRLTVT.

The genes are TRBV7-9 and TRBJ2-2; unclear D gene. CDR1 SEHNR and CDR2 FQNEAQ come from the germline V gene (reference sequence). The V gene lost 8 bases and the J gene lost 5 bases, with 15 bases spanning the gap. The CDR3 spans 14 residues. In DNA, the CDR3 is TGTGCCAGCGCCCATGGTGCTGGGACCGGGGAGCTGTTTTTT. Protein product: CASAHGAGTGELFF.

The chain has TRBV6-6 and TRBJ1-5; D is unresolved. Trimming pared 0 bases from V and 4 bases from J, leaving 7 bases between. Germline V gene lookup returns CDR1 MNHNY and CDR2 SVGAGI (reference sequence). The CDR3 has 14 amino acids. As DNA, the CDR3 is TGTGCCAGCAGTTACTCTAGCGGGAATCAGCCCCAGCATTTT. This encodes CASSYSSGNQPQHF.

The chain combines TRBV2 with TRBJ2-7; maybe TRBD1 (6 bases). Trimming shortened V by 4 bases and J by 3 bases, and 16 bases separated the two germline ends. CDR3 length: 15 amino acids. CDR1 is SNHLY and CDR2 is FYNNEI in the germline V gene. This CDR3 is CASSAQGFGGYEQYF. The CDR3, as DNA: TGTGCCAGCAGTGCACAGGGTTTCGGTGGCTACGAGCAGTACTTC.

The V call is TRBV7-3, the J call TRBJ1-2; D gene ambiguous. The CDR3 has 13 residues. Germline CDR1 and CDR2: SGHTA and FQGTGA. Between the trimmed V and J ends, which lost 4 bases and 8 bases, there was a span of 14 bases. The CDR3 bases are TGTGCCAGCAGCTCCGACGTAGGTGGCGGCTACACCTTC. Translating it yields CASSSDVGGGYTF. Full variable domain (rest looked up from reference TRBV7-3 and TRBJ1-2): GAGVSQTPSNKVTEKGKYVELRCDPISGHTALYWYRQSLGQGPEFLIYFQGTGAADDSGLPNDRFFAVRPEGSVSTLKIQRTERGDSAVYLCASSSDVGGGYTFGSGTRLTVV.

The gene calls are TRBV7-3 and TRBJ2-1, with D unclear. V was shortened by 1 base and J by 8 bases, with 12 bases between the two germline ends. Germline CDR1 and CDR2: SGHTA and FQGTGA. The CDR3 runs to 14 residues. The CDR3 reads CASSLNGRSDEQFF. The CDR3 bases are TGTGCCAGCAGCTTAAACGGACGGTCGGATGAGCAGTTCTTC. Using reference TRBV7-3 and TRBJ2-1 for the parts outside the CDR3, the full variable domain is GAGVSQTPSNKVTEKGKYVELRCDPISGHTALYWYRQSLGQGPEFLIYFQGTGAADDSGLPNDRFFAVRPEGSVSTLKIQRTERGDSAVYLCASSLNGRSDEQFFGPGTRLTVL.

The chain joins TRBV2 to TRBJ2-7, with unresolved D. V was trimmed by 4 bases and J by 0 bases, leaving 4 bases between them. Germline CDR1 reads SNHLY; CDR2 reads FYNNEI. The CDR3 is 12 amino acids. CDR3 sequence: CASSVVSYEQYF. CDR3 coding DNA: TGTGCCAGCAGTGTGGTCTCCTACGAGCAGTACTTC. Based on the CDR3 plus reference TRBV2 and TRBJ2-7, the full variable domain is EPEVTQTPSHQVTQMGQEVILRCVPISNHLYFYWYRQILGQKVEFLVSFYNNEISEKSEIFDDQFSVERPDGSNFTLKIRSTKLEDSAMYFCASSVVSYEQYFGPGTRLTVT.

This sequence joins TRBV27 and TRBJ2-1; 8 bases line up with TRBD1. J gave up 5 bases and V 5 bases, and 5 bases lay outside the gene matches. The germline V gene encodes CDR1 MNHEY and CDR2 SMNVEV (reference sequence). This CDR3 comprises 14 residues. This chain's CDR3 is CASSADRGDNEQFF. As DNA, the CDR3 is TGTGCCAGCAGTGCCGACAGGGGAGACAATGAGCAGTTCTTC.

The gene calls are TRBV19 and TRBJ1-5; weak D call: TRBD1 (5 bases). The CDR3 contains 15 residues. CDR1 LNHDA and CDR2 SQIVND come from the germline V gene (reference sequence). V dropped 5 bases and J dropped 3 bases, with 14 bases sitting between them. The CDR3 is CASSVSTGLNQPQHF. The CDR3 nucleotides are TGTGCCAGTAGTGTTAGTACGGGACTCAATCAGCCCCAGCATTTT.

This chain links TRBV5-1 with TRBJ2-1, with 7 bases that match TRBD1. Unmatched junction bases numbered 7, after V lost 0 bases and J lost 7 bases. Looked up from germline, CDR1 is SGHRS and CDR2 is YFSETQ. The CDR3 sequence is 15 residues long. CDR3 residues: CASSLGQGFRNEQFF. Written as DNA, the CDR3 is TGCGCCAGCAGCTTGGGACAGGGTTTTCGGAATGAGCAGTTCTTC.

The J gene is TRBJ2-7, the V gene TRBV7-3; 8 bases are shared with TRBD1. The junction had 3 bases not matched to a gene; V was cut back by 5 bases and J by 0 bases. Germline V lookup: CDR1 SGHTA, CDR2 FQGTGA. The CDR3 is 14 residues long. CDR3 amino acids: CASSPQGASYEQYF. The CDR3, as DNA: TGTGCCAGCAGCCCCCAGGGGGCCTCCTACGAGCAGTACTTC.

V and J are TRBV5-6 and TRBJ2-7; tentative D call: TRBD1 (6 bases). CDR3 length: 16 residues. The V and J ends lost 7 bases and 2 bases respectively, with 22 bases between them. Germline lookup yields CDR1 SGHDT and CDR2 YYEEEE. CDR3 protein: CASQAIRDNAPYEQYF. CDR3 nucleotides: TGTGCCAGCCAGGCCATTCGGGACAACGCCCCCTACGAGCAGTACTTC.

With respect to this clone: Other DNA sequences within the sample encode an identical CDR3. The chain recombines TRBV9 with TRBJ2-1, with D possibly being TRBD2 (5 bases). Germline-derived CDR1 and CDR2 are SGDLS and YYNGEE. Trimming took 0 bases from V and 0 from J, leaving 10 bases between them. This CDR3 has 16 amino acids. In DNA form, the CDR3 reads TGTGCCAGCAGCGTAGTGGGAGCCAGCTCCTACAATGAGCAGTTCTTC. Protein sequence: CASSVVGASSYNEQFF.

This rearrangement joins TRBV5-8 to TRBJ2-7; perhaps TRBD2 as D (7 bases). The CDR3 extends over 14 amino acids. Germline lookup yields CDR1 SGHTS and CDR2 YDEGEE. V lost 1 base and J lost 4, with 12 bases in between. The CDR3 sequence is CASSLRGALYEQYF. The CDR3 region has the DNA TGTGCCAGCAGCTTGCGGGGGGCTTTATACGAGCAGTACTTC.

CDR3 DNA: TGTGCCACCACCGCGGGTATGAACACTGAAGCTTTCTTT. Protein: CATTAGMNTEAFF. The chain couples TRBV2 to TRBJ1-1; D unclear. The CDR3 contains 13 residues. Germline V lookup: CDR1 SNHLY, CDR2 FYNNEI. V was cut by 10 bases and J by 0 bases, with 12 bases left in between.